This T cell receptor beta chain was recovered during a study of CD8 T cells in Susac syndrome. Study-wide background: Patients with Susac syndrome were therapy-naive, on corticosteroids, or on intravenous immunoglobulin alone at the time that blood was drawn.

CDR1 and CDR2 from the germline V gene are PRHDT and FYEKMQ (reference sequence). With 6 bases removed from V and 0 bases from J, the gap between germline ends came to 12 bases. The CDR3 spans 15 residues. The authors reverse transcribed roughly 0.5 to 1 ug RNA with random hexamers. The immunoSEQ assay covered 54 Vbeta and 13 Jbeta segments for CDR3. TCRdb passed the immunoSEQ multiplex PCR reads through MiXCR, listing each CDR3 protein once. The sample has over 130,000 distinct CDR3 sequences; 95% are singletons. TCR beta sequences were obtained from blood CD8+ and CD4+ T cells. A remark on this clonotype: What it binds is unknown.

Notes on the study in general: The CD4+ T cell repertoires from Susac syndrome exhibited no clonal expansion.

Sequencing was carried out using CD4+ T cells from PBMCs. The V gene is TRBV13, the J gene TRBJ2-4, with unresolved D. This TCR came from a human donor with Susac syndrome. The CDR3 sequence: CASRSRLLAKNIQYF. The CDR3 coding sequence is TGTGCCAGCAGGTCTCGACTTCTAGCCAAAAACATTCAGTACTTC.